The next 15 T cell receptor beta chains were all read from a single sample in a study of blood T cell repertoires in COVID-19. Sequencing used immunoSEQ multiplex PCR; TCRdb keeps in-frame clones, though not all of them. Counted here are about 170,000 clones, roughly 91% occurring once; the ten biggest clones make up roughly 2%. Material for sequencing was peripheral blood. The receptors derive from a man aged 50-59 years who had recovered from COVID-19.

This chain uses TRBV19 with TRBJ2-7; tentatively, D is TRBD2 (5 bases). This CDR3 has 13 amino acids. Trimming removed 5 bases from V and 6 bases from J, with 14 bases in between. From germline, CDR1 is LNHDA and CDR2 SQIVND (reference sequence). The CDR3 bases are TGTGCCAGTAGTTCGACTAACAACCCCGAGCAGTACTTC. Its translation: CASSSTNNPEQYF.

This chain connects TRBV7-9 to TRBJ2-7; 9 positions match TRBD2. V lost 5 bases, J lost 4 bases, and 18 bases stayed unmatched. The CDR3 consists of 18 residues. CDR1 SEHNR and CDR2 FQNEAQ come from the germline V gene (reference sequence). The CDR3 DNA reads TGTGCCAGCAGCCCCAGTTCTAGCGGGAATCTTGGATTTTACGAGCAGTACTTC. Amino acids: CASSPSSSGNLGFYEQYF.

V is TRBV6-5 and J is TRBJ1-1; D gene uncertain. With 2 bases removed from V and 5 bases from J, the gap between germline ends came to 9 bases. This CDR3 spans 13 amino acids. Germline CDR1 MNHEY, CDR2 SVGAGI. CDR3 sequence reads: CASSYGQWTEAFF. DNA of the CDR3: TGTGCCAGCAGTTACGGTCAGTGGACTGAAGCTTTCTTT.

The chain's CDR3 is CASSSGDNEQFF. CDR3 coding DNA: TGTGCCAGCAGCTCCGGGGACAATGAGCAGTTCTTC. The chain recombines TRBV5-6 with TRBJ2-1; tentatively, D is TRBD2 (5 bases). This CDR3 comprises 12 residues. Trimming removed 3 bases from V and 5 bases from J, with 6 bases in between. From germline, CDR1 is SGHDT and CDR2 YYEEEE.

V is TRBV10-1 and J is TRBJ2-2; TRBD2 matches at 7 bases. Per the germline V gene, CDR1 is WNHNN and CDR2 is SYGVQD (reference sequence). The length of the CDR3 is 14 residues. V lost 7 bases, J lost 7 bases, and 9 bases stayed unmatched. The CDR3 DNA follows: TGCGCCAGCACCCGCGGGGGAAGTGGCGGGGAGCTGTTTTTT. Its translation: CASTRGGSGGELFF.

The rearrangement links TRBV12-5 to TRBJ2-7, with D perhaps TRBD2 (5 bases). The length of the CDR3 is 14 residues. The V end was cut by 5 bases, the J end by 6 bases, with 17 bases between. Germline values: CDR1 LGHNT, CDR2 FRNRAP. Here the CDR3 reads CASGGAGITTEQYF. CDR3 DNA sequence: TGTGCTAGTGGTGGTGCCGGGATCACGACCGAGCAGTACTTC.

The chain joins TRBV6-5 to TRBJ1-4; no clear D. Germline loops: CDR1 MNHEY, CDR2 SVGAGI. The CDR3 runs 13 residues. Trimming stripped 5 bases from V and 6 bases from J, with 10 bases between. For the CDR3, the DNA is TGTGCCAGCAGTCCACAGACGGATGAAAAACTGTTTTTT. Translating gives CASSPQTDEKLFF.

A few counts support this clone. The CDR3 nucleotides are TGCGCCAGCAGCCAAGAGGGCGGGAGTGTTGGAGATACGCAGTATTTT. Translation: CASSQEGGSVGDTQYF. This rearrangement joins TRBV4-3 to TRBJ2-3, with 7 bases lining up with TRBD2. V lost 0 bases and J lost 5; bases outside the gene matches: 8. The CDR3 is 16 amino acids. Germline V CDR1 and CDR2: LGHNA, YSLEER.

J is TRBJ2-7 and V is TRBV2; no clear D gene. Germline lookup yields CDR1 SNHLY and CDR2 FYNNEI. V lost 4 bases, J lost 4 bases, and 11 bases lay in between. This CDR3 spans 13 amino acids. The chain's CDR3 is CASSVQPLYEQYF. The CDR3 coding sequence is TGTGCCAGCAGTGTTCAACCGCTATACGAGCAGTACTTC.

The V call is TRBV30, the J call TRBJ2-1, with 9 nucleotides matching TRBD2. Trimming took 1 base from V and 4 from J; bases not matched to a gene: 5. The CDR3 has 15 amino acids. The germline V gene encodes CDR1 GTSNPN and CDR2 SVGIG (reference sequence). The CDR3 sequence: CAWSASGGPYNEQFF. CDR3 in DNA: TGTGCCTGGAGTGCGAGCGGGGGGCCGTACAATGAGCAGTTCTTC.

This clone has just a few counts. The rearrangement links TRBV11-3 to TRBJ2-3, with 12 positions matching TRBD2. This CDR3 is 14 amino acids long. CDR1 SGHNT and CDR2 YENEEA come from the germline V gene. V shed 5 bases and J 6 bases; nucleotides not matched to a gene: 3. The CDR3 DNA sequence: TGTGCCAGCAGCCCTGGGACTAGCGGGGATACGCAGTATTTT. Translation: CASSPGTSGDTQYF.

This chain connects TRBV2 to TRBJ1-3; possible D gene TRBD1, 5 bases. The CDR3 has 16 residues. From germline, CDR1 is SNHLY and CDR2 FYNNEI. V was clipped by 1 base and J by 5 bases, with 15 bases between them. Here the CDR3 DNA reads TGTGCCAGCAGTGAAGGGCGCAGGGAGGCTCGAAACACCATATATTTT. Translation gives CASSEGRREARNTIYF.

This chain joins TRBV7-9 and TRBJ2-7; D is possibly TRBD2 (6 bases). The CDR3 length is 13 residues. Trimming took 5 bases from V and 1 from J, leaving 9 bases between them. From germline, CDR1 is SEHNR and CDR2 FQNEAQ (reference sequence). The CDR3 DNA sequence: TGTGCCAGCAGCCCCAGCGGGTCCTACGAGCAGTACTTC. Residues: CASSPSGSYEQYF.

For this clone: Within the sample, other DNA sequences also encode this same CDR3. CDR3 residues: CASSIGTGDVYGYTF. CDR3 sequence (DNA): TGTGCCAGTAGTATAGGGACAGGGGACGTCTATGGCTACACCTTC. The chain uses TRBV19 and TRBJ1-2; 9 positions match TRBD1. The CDR3 is 15 amino acids. The germline gives CDR1 LNHDA, CDR2 SQIVND (reference sequence). The trim removed 1 base at V and 4 bases at J, leaving 4 bases unmatched.

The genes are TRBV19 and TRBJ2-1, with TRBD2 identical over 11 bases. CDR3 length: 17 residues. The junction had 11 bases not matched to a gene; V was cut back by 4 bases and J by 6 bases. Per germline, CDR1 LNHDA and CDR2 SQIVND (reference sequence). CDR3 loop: CASSTPSGGPSLNEQFF. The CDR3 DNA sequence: TGTGCCAGTAGTACCCCTAGCGGGGGGCCGTCCCTCAATGAGCAGTTCTTC.